This T cell receptor (beta chain) is from a study of identical twins. Study conclusions and caveats: One should note that invariant MAIT and iNKT cells could partly confound zero-insertion analyses.

Comments on this clonotype: Antigen unknown.

Unique molecular identifiers were present on cDNA, and template switching added a universal primer site. MiXCR was run by TCRdb on the 5' RACE reads, yielding one entry per CDR3 protein. This sample has around 530,000 distinct CDR3 sequences; around 15% occur once, and the top ten carry 0.44%. The same data also contributed to another study, on yellow fever vaccine responses in identical twins.

The receptor was isolated from a woman aged 18-35 years in good health. Sequenced material: CD4+ T cells sorted from blood.

CDR3 residues: CASSQPPGQQTLTWGEQYV. The CDR3 DNA reads as TGCGCCAGCAGTCAACCCCCGGGACAGCAGACCCTAACCTGGGGCGAGCAGTACGTC. This rearrangement joins TRBV23-1 to TRBJ2-7, with 7 nucleotides matching TRBD1. TRBV23-1 is an open reading frame whose function is uncertain. Trimming cost V 2 bases and J 6 bases; bases outside gene matches: 22. This CDR3 contains 19 residues.